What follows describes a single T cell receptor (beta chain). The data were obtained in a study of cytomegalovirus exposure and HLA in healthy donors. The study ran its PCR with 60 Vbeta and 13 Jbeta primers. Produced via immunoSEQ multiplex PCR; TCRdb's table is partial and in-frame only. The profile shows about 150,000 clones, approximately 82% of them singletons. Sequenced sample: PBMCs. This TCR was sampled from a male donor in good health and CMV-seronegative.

CDR3: CASSLAGGEYQPQHF. CDR3 coding DNA: TGTGCCAGCAGCTTGGCAGGGGGCGAGTATCAGCCCCAGCATTTT. The gene calls are TRBV5-8 and TRBJ1-5; 8 bases agree with TRBD1. Trimming at V came to 0 bases and at J to 5 bases, leaving 4 bases not matched to a gene. The CDR3 totals 15 residues. Germline CDR1 reads SGHTS; CDR2 reads YDEGEE.